One sample yielded the 20 T cell receptor beta chains listed below, sequenced in a study of human thymus T cells. The data were produced by immunoSEQ multiplex PCR, yet TCRdb's version contains in-frame clones alone and is incomplete. The profile shows about 78,000 clones, roughly 96% of them singletons. Corrective heart surgery yielded the resections from which the thymus tissue came. The sample taken for sequencing was thymus tissue. Receptors were obtained from a boy less than two years old with a congenital heart defect but otherwise immunologically healthy.

The V and J genes are TRBV5-1 and TRBJ2-3; weak D call: TRBD1 (6 bases). This CDR3 has 15 residues. Germline-derived CDR1 and CDR2 are SGHRS and YFSETQ. With 2 bases removed from V and 3 bases from J, the gap between germline ends came to 13 bases. The CDR3 bases are TGCGCCAGCAGCTTAATACAGGGCGCGACAGATACGCAGTATTTT. Translated: CASSLIQGATDTQYF.

The rearrangement links TRBV28 to TRBJ2-1; D gene ambiguous. The CDR3 spans 13 residues. V lost 6 bases and J lost 5, with 11 bases in between. CDR1 is MDHEN, CDR2 SYDVKM, per germline. The CDR3 loop reads CASRGYSHNEQFF. CDR3 nucleotide sequence: TGTGCCAGCAGAGGGTACAGTCACAATGAGCAGTTCTTC.

This rearrangement joins TRBV7-9 to TRBJ2-5, with TRBD2 identical over 10 bases. V was clipped by 5 bases and J by 0 bases; unmatched bases: 6. Germline V lookup: CDR1 SEHNR, CDR2 FQNEAQ (reference sequence). This CDR3 is 16 amino acids long. The CDR3 sequence: CASSPPGLANQETQYF. CDR3 nucleotide sequence: TGTGCCAGCAGCCCCCCGGGACTAGCGAACCAAGAGACCCAGTACTTC.

This clone showed up just a few times. This rearrangement joins TRBV11-3 to TRBJ2-1, with TRBD2 matching over 8 bases. With 6 bases clipped from V and 3 bases from J, the junction kept 19 bases outside the gene matches. The CDR3 extends over 19 amino acids. Germline V gives CDR1 SGHNT, CDR2 YENEEA. CDR3 protein: CASRPPIAGNTPYYNEQFF. DNA of the CDR3: TGTGCCAGCAGGCCTCCTATAGCGGGGAACACCCCATACTACAATGAGCAGTTCTTC.

In this sample, this clone turned up once. CDR3 sequence reads: CASSLVQEYNEQFF. CDR3 DNA sequence: TGCGCCAGCAGCTTGGTACAGGAGTACAATGAGCAGTTCTTC. The V call is TRBV5-1, the J call TRBJ2-1; D possibly corresponds to TRBD1 (5 bases). The CDR3 is 14 amino acids. V was shortened by 0 bases and J by 4 bases, with 8 bases between the two germline ends. Germline-derived CDR1 and CDR2 are SGHRS and YFSETQ.

The V and J genes are TRBV7-9 and TRBJ1-1; D is unresolved. The ends were cut back, 1 base at V and 0 bases at J, with 21 bases in the middle. The CDR3 totals 19 residues. Germline assignment: CDR1 SEHNR and CDR2 FQNEAQ (reference sequence). In DNA form, the CDR3 reads TGTGCCAGCAGCTTAGGTAAGGAAGTGGGGTTTCTCATGAACACTGAAGCTTTCTTT. Translated: CASSLGKEVGFLMNTEAFF.

The chain links TRBV4-1 to TRBJ2-2; 11 bases agree with TRBD2. The germline gives CDR1 MGHRA, CDR2 YSYEKL. The V gene end was trimmed by 7 bases and the J gene end by 0 bases; junction bases not matched to a gene: 10. This CDR3 contains 18 residues. CDR3 sequence reads: CASTYPSGGPTNTGELFF. DNA of the CDR3: TGCGCCAGCACCTACCCTAGCGGGGGGCCAACGAACACCGGGGAGCTGTTTTTT.

Notes on this clone: This CDR3 is also generated by other DNA sequences in the sample. This chain uses TRBV7-2 with TRBJ2-3, with 11 bases identical to TRBD2. Germline CDR1 and CDR2: SGHTA and FQGNSA. The J segment lost 0 bases and the V segment lost 1 base, leaving 0 bases of the junction unmatched. CDR3 size: 16 residues. This chain's CDR3 is CASSLGLAGSTDTQYF. DNA of the CDR3: TGTGCCAGCAGCTTAGGACTAGCGGGAAGCACAGATACGCAGTATTTT.

J is TRBJ2-1 and V is TRBV2; D call uncertain. This CDR3 is built from 17 residues. V was pared by 7 bases and J by 0 bases, with 19 bases between. Looked up from germline, CDR1 is SNHLY and CDR2 is FYNNEI. The CDR3 here is CASNGSVRSSSYNEQFF. CDR3 nucleotides: TGTGCCAGCAATGGGTCGGTCCGGTCGAGCTCCTACAATGAGCAGTTCTTC.

The chain uses TRBV12-5 and TRBJ1-5, with 10 bases fitting TRBD1. V shed 2 bases and J 0 bases; nucleotides not matched to a gene: 16. CDR3 size: 21 residues. Germline V gene lookup returns CDR1 LGHNT and CDR2 FRNRAP. Here the CDR3 DNA reads TGTGCTAGTGGTTTGTTTTTACAACCGGGACAGGGGAAATATAGCAATCAGCCCCAGCATTTT. This translates into CASGLFLQPGQGKYSNQPQHF.

The V call is TRBV19, the J call TRBJ1-5, with unresolved D. Germline CDR1 LNHDA, CDR2 SQIVND (reference sequence). The CDR3 length is 12 residues. V gave up 1 base and J gave up 7 bases, with 5 bases separating them. The CDR3 loop is CASSIVGQPQHF. In DNA, the CDR3 is TGTGCCAGTAGTATAGTGGGACAGCCCCAGCATTTT.

This chain links TRBV19 with TRBJ2-1; D may be TRBD1 (6 bases). V was shortened by 4 bases and J by 8 bases, with 18 bases between the two germline ends. Per the germline V gene, CDR1 is LNHDA and CDR2 is SQIVND (reference sequence). The CDR3 runs 15 residues. CDR3 bases: TGTGCCAGTAGTAGGGAGAAGGGGGTCGTCCATGAGCAGTTCTTC. Amino acid sequence: CASSREKGVVHEQFF.

The rearrangement links TRBV11-2 to TRBJ2-4, with a tentative D call TRBD1 (5 bases). The ends were cut back, 0 bases at V and 2 bases at J, with 23 bases in the middle. CDR1 and CDR2 from the germline V gene are SGHAT and FQNNGV. The CDR3 is made up of 20 amino acids. CDR3 bases: TGTGCCAGCAGCTTAGAGGCTCGGTACAGGAAAGTCCCTACCAAAAACATTCAGTACTTC. Protein product: CASSLEARYRKVPTKNIQYF.

This rearrangement joins TRBV10-3 to TRBJ1-2; D not certain. The CDR3 runs 13 residues. Germline-derived CDR1 and CDR2 are ENHRY and SYGVKD. V lost 9 bases, J lost 6 bases, and 17 bases lay in between. The CDR3: CAIGGRERDGYTF. DNA for the CDR3: TGTGCCATAGGAGGAAGGGAAAGAGATGGCTACACCTTC.

The chain uses TRBV7-2 and TRBJ1-6; TRBD1 matches at 7 bases. The CDR3 is 19 residues long. The J segment lost 8 bases and the V segment lost 4 bases, leaving 20 bases of the junction unmatched. Germline V gene data show CDR1 as SGHTA and CDR2 as FQGNSA. The CDR3 spells CASSYLHDTGDQSHSPLHF. The CDR3 nucleotides read TGTGCCAGCAGCTACCTTCATGATACAGGGGACCAAAGTCATTCACCCCTCCACTTT.

The chain carries TRBV7-6 and TRBJ2-1; the D call may be TRBD1 or TRBD2 (5 bases each). This CDR3 spans 11 amino acids. V lost 1 base to trimming and J lost 14 bases, with 9 bases between them. Germline CDR1 reads SGHVS; CDR2 reads FNYEAQ. CDR3 nucleotide sequence: TGTGCCAGCAGCTTAGGGGGGAGAGAGTTCTTC. It codes for CASSLGGREFF.

This clone has a single count. This rearrangement joins TRBV5-1 to TRBJ1-6, with D possibly being TRBD1 (5 bases). V shed 2 bases and J shed 8 bases, with 11 bases lying between them. Germline V gives CDR1 SGHRS, CDR2 YFSETQ. CDR3 length: 14 amino acids. The CDR3 loop reads CASSFRQGDSPLHF. CDR3 sequence (DNA): TGCGCCAGCAGCTTCCGCCAGGGAGATTCACCCCTCCACTTT.

Comments on this clone: The germline gene is not matched at one end of the junction; a read error may be the cause. The sample holds other DNA sequences that translate to the same CDR3. V usage is TRBV5-6 and J usage is TRBJ2-7; 8 nucleotides agree with TRBD1. CDR3 length: 16 amino acids. Germline lookup yields CDR1 SGHDT and CDR2 YYEEEE. In nucleotides, the CDR3 is TGTGCCAGCAACTTGCTCGGACAGGGTCTAGGGTACGAGCAGTACTTC. It is translated as CASNLLGQGLGYEQYF. The full variable domain, rest sourced from reference TRBV5-6 and TRBJ2-7, is DAGVTQSPTHLIKTRGQQVTLRCSPKSGHDTVSWYQQALGQGPQFIFQYYEEEERQRGNFPDRFSGHQFPNYSSELNVNALLLGDSALYLCASNLLGQGLGYEQYFGPGTRLTVT.

This clone was detected once. V and J are TRBV7-2 and TRBJ1-4, with TRBD1 as a possible D gene (5 bases). CDR3 size: 18 residues. Germline V gene sequence: CDR1 SGHTA, CDR2 FQGNSA. The V end lost 1 base, the J end lost 4 bases, and 19 bases lay between the germline ends. CDR3 sequence (DNA): TGTGCCAGCAGCTTAGGAGGAGGGGAGGGGAGCAATAATGAAAAACTGTTTTTT. This sequence encodes CASSLGGGEGSNNEKLFF.

The chain has TRBV7-2 and TRBJ2-7; 8 positions match TRBD2. This CDR3 spans 15 amino acids. J lost 3 bases, V lost 4 bases, and 8 bases had no gene match. From germline, CDR1 is SGHTA and CDR2 FQGNSA. The CDR3 DNA sequence: TGTGCCAGCAGCTCAGCCTTAAGCGGGAGCTACGAGCAGTACTTC. Translating gives CASSSALSGSYEQYF.